The 3 T cell receptor beta chains given below trace back to one sample, sequenced in a study of blood T cell repertoires in COVID-19. TCRdb's table, derived via immunoSEQ multiplex PCR, lists solely in-frame clones and lacks some. This table has around 21,000 clones, almost 85% appearing once. The sequenced sample was peripheral blood. The receptors derive from a middle-aged man with acute or convalescent COVID-19.

This chain links TRBV6-6 with TRBJ1-6, with D maybe TRBD1 (6 bases). V shed 4 bases and J shed 1 base, with 11 bases lying between them. The CDR3 contains 16 residues. Germline lookup yields CDR1 MNHNY and CDR2 SVGAGI (reference sequence). The CDR3 is CASSWITGSYNSPLHF. The DNA for the CDR3 is TGTGCCAGCAGTTGGATTACAGGGTCCTATAATTCACCCCTCCACTTT.

The chain combines TRBV5-1 with TRBJ2-1; 13 bases align to TRBD2. Germline-derived CDR1 and CDR2 are SGHRS and YFSETQ. The CDR3 consists of 17 residues. V shed 3 bases and J 9 bases; nucleotides not matched to a gene: 12. This chain's CDR3 is CASSSKTGLAGAGEQFF. Here the CDR3 DNA reads TGCGCCAGCAGCTCGAAAACAGGACTAGCGGGAGCGGGTGAGCAGTTCTTC.

V is TRBV27 and J is TRBJ1-2; 7 bases agree with TRBD1. Germline CDR1 reads MNHEY; CDR2 reads SMNVEV (reference sequence). The trim removed 5 bases at V and 8 bases at J, leaving 8 bases unmatched. The CDR3 spans 13 residues. CDR3: CASSVDRDFGYTF. The CDR3 nucleotides read TGTGCCAGCAGTGTAGACAGGGATTTCGGCTACACCTTC.